The present T cell receptor (beta chain) was sequenced within a study of blood T cells in healthy people across ages. Study-level points and caveats: Measured against age, TCR beta diversity per million T cells decreased in a roughly linear manner.

Germline loops: CDR1 DFQATT, CDR2 SNEGSKA (reference sequence). This CDR3 spans 15 amino acids. A second PCR, run for about 7 to 11 cycles, used a sample-barcoded 5' primer plus a J-beta primer mix. Every sample returned 2.5 million or more CDR3-containing paired-end reads. TCRdb reanalysed the 5' RACE reads using MiXCR and keeps one entry per CDR3 protein. The sample lists approximately 780,000 distinct CDR3 sequences; around 24% were seen once. About this clonotype itself: No antigen is known for it.

These data were likewise used in another study, on T cells of mothers and their children.

The TCR sequence derives from a boy aged 5-17 years in good health. Specimen: blood. This chain joins TRBV20-1 and TRBJ2-5, with TRBD2 matching over 12 bases. The J call is uncertain, as TRBJ2-7 better fits the DNA end. In DNA form, the CDR3 reads TGCAGTGCTAGGGAGACTAGCGGGGGCCTCTACGAGCAGTACTTC. This codes for CSARETSGGLYEQYF.